The sequence of this T cell receptor (beta chain) was determined in a study of blood T cell repertoires in COVID-19 (TCRdb year 2020). Looking at the study overall: Samples covering the acute and convalescent phases of COVID-19 were provided by collaborators in the United States, Italy and Spain. The material from the prospective study consisted of cDNA or gDNA derived from T cells, B-cell-depleted T cells, or PBMCs. The samples were drawn from the first 160 participants of the ongoing ImmuneRACE study and from roughly 1,300 subjects provided by 6 global collaborators. Where HLA class I and class II types were available, the types were taken from metadata supplied by the sample provider, not from assay-based typing. The sample metadata nearly always contained a de-identified subject ID, COVID-19 status, age in years and sex. The repertoires were released in a freely available public database meant as a resource for research on the immune response to SARS-CoV-2. Deeply sampled blood TCRbeta repertoires from subjects exposed to, actively infected with, or recovered from COVID-19 were included in the dataset. Overall results and qualifications from the work: The quantity of clinical and demographic metadata differed by source and by participant and was supplied without curation.

A note on this clone: The antigen this receptor binds is unknown. Base qualities were left out, and no much larger clone turns up one base away.

TCRbeta CDR3 regions were amplified from genomic DNA by means of the immunoSEQ Assay, a bias-controlled multiplex PCR. Regarding the original processing steps: The number of nucleated cells in each sample was estimated by amplification of reference gene primers within the assay. To quantify the absolute abundance of each unique TCRbeta CDR3 rearrangement, sequence reads were collapsed and filtered. For each sample, productive Simpson clonality was calculated as the square root of Simpson's diversity index over productive rearrangements. The table comes from immuneACCESS by way of TCRdb, which keeps in-frame sequences with V and J called. Part of the clones is missing from these tables; in studies checked, under half for an unresolved V gene and the rest for unknown reasons. V, J and clone size are those of that table, while D and trimming were read from the DNA. For this sample there are roughly 290,000 clones; roughly 80% appear just once. 15% to 19% of the sample belongs to the ten largest clones.

From its cysteine to its phenylalanine, the CDR3 spans 14 amino acids. The read is trimmed to its CDR3 DNA, 42 bases read in frame from base 1. CDR1 is given as SGHDT and CDR2 as YYEEEE, both from the germline V gene. Unmatched junction bases come to 4, with V trimmed by 1 base and J by 6 bases. One collaborating source in Seattle enrolled patients while the patients were actively infected and followed the patients over time throughout the course of disease. Collaborating institutions collected whole blood in K2EDTA tubes following their own protocols. For TCRbeta analysis, collaborators shipped samples in one of three forms: frozen whole blood, isolated PBMCs, or DNA extracted from either of those sample types.

The chain uses TRBV5-6 and TRBJ2-3; 8 central bases correspond to TRBD2. The sample was peripheral blood. The receptor was derived from a person aged 70 to 79 with COVID-19, enrolled during active disease. The DNA reads as follows: TGTGCCAGCAGCTTGTTTAGCGGGGTCGATACGCAGTATTTT. This translates into CASSLFSGVDTQYF.